A single sample gave rise to the 5 T cell receptor beta chains below, sequenced in a study of OX40 agonist ivuxolimab in advanced cancers. This table comes from immunoSEQ multiplex PCR, and its TCRdb copy is limited to in-frame clones, with some not included. The data contain 70,000 to 95,000 clones, 83% of them singletons. The sequencing here drew on CD4+ or CD8+ T cells sorted from blood, taken in a trial of the OX40 agonist ivuxolimab. These receptors all stem from an adult with an advanced solid tumor such as melanoma, head and neck, liver or kidney cancer.

This clone was seen more than once but under ten times. The genes are TRBV6-1 and TRBJ2-2; TRBD2 is a possible D gene (6 bases). CDR1 is MNHNS and CDR2 is SASEGT in the germline V gene. This CDR3 is 13 amino acids long. Deletions cut 5 bases from V and 4 bases from J, with 8 bases between. CDR3 amino acids: CASSTEGTGELFF. The CDR3 DNA reads as TGTGCCAGCAGTACGGAGGGCACCGGGGAGCTGTTTTTT.

This clone showed up just once. The rearrangement joins TRBV10-3 to TRBJ1-1; no clear D. Per the germline V gene, CDR1 is ENHRY and CDR2 is SYGVKD. This CDR3 comprises 14 residues. Between the trimmed V and J ends, which lost 3 bases and 0 bases, there was a span of 8 bases. The CDR3 protein is CAISDSRLNTEAFF. The CDR3 DNA is TGTGCCATCAGTGATAGTCGGTTGAACACTGAAGCTTTCTTT.

The chain uses TRBV6-6 and TRBJ1-3; TRBD1 agrees at 7 bases. This CDR3 has 14 residues. Trimming removed 5 bases from V and 0 bases from J; junction bases left unmatched: 1. CDR1 MNHNY and CDR2 SVGAGI come from the germline V gene (reference sequence). CDR3 DNA sequence: TGTGCCAGCAGTGGGACAGCCTCTGGAAACACCATATATTTT. The encoded protein is CASSGTASGNTIYF.

The chain joins TRBV7-3 to TRBJ2-2, with D unresolved. Germline CDR1 is SGHTA and CDR2 is FQGTGA. CDR3 size: 14 residues. V lost 3 bases, J lost 1 base, and 6 bases lay in between. The CDR3 spells CASSLYKNTGELFF. The CDR3 DNA reads as TGTGCCAGCAGCTTGTACAAGAACACCGGGGAGCTGTTTTTT.

This rearrangement joins TRBV5-1 to TRBJ2-2, with D perhaps matching TRBD1 (6 bases). Germline V gene lookup returns CDR1 SGHRS and CDR2 YFSETQ. V lost 4 bases, J lost 0 bases, and 13 bases lay in between. The CDR3 totals 16 residues. Written as DNA, the CDR3 is TGCGCCAGCAGCCCGCCGGGACAAACGAACACCGGGGAGCTGTTTTTT. It yields the protein CASSPPGQTNTGELFF.